Listed below are T cell receptor beta chains from one sample, sequenced in a study of CD8 T cells in Susac syndrome. TCRdb called the immunoSEQ multiplex PCR reads again in MiXCR, with one record for every CDR3 protein. The sample includes roughly 220,000 distinct CDR3 sequences, over 90% of them seen just once. The specimen was CD4+ T cells from PBMCs. These receptors came from a human donor with Susac syndrome. The CDR3 runs from the conserved cysteine through the conserved F or W. The order of the fields is V gene, clone size, J gene, CDR3 length, D gene, CDR3 protein, CDR3 DNA. The D gene is left open where the match is weak. Expanded clones get a size class; other rows say once, few or many, or leave the size out.

v_call: TRBV15; clone_size: -; j_call: TRBJ1-2; cdr3_length: 17; d_call: TRBD1; cdr3_aa: CATSRDLVDRGSNGYTF; cdr3_nt: TGTGCCACCAGCAGAGATCTGGTGGACAGGGGCTCGAATGGCTACACCTTC
v_call: TRBV7-7; clone_size: once; j_call: TRBJ2-1; cdr3_length: 14; d_call: TRBD1; cdr3_aa: CASSLDRTGNEQFF; cdr3_nt: TGTGCTAGCAGCTTAGACCGGACAGGGAATGAGCAGTTCTTC
v_call: TRBV10-3; clone_size: -; j_call: TRBJ1-2; cdr3_length: 15; d_call: TRBD1; cdr3_aa: CAISTGTGRNYGYTF; cdr3_nt: TGTGCCATCAGCACTGGGACAGGGAGGAACTATGGCTACACCTTC
v_call: TRBV6-1; clone_size: -; j_call: TRBJ1-5; cdr3_length: 15; d_call: -; cdr3_aa: CASSVETLNNQPQHF; cdr3_nt: TGTGCCAGCAGTGTGGAGACACTGAACAATCAGCCCCAGCATTTT
v_call: TRBV20-1; clone_size: -; j_call: TRBJ2-1; cdr3_length: 12; d_call: -; cdr3_aa: CSARGTHNEQFF; cdr3_nt: TGCAGTGCTAGGGGGACACACAATGAGCAGTTCTTC
v_call: TRBV3-1; clone_size: -; j_call: TRBJ1-2; cdr3_length: 16; d_call: TRBD1; cdr3_aa: CASSQDRPGGGYGYTF; cdr3_nt: TGTGCCAGCAGCCAAGATCGCCCAGGGGGCGGCTATGGCTACACCTTC
v_call: TRBV27; clone_size: -; j_call: TRBJ2-3; cdr3_length: 13; d_call: -; cdr3_aa: CASSYGGSDTQYF; cdr3_nt: TGTGCCAGCAGTTACGGGGGATCGGATACGCAGTATTTT
v_call: TRBV7-6; clone_size: -; j_call: TRBJ1-1; cdr3_length: 13; d_call: -; cdr3_aa: CASSSEAGAEAFF; cdr3_nt: TGTGCCAGCAGCTCGGAGGCAGGCGCTGAAGCTTTCTTT
v_call: TRBV30; clone_size: -; j_call: TRBJ1-3; cdr3_length: 16; d_call: TRBD1; cdr3_aa: CAWSGPDRSSGNTIYF; cdr3_nt: TGTGCCTGGAGTGGCCCGGACAGGAGCTCTGGAAACACCATATATTTT
v_call: TRBV11-1; clone_size: -; j_call: TRBJ2-5; cdr3_length: 16; d_call: -; cdr3_aa: CASSPVRVGHQETQYF; cdr3_nt: TGTGCCAGCAGCCCCGTTCGGGTGGGACACCAAGAGACCCAGTACTTC
v_call: TRBV11-2; clone_size: -; j_call: TRBJ2-4; cdr3_length: 18; d_call: -; cdr3_aa: CASSLGRGAELAKNIQYF; cdr3_nt: TGTGCCAGCAGCTTAGGACGGGGGGCTGAGTTGGCCAAAAACATTCAGTACTTC
v_call: TRBV7-2; clone_size: -; j_call: TRBJ2-5; cdr3_length: 16; d_call: -; cdr3_aa: CASSPDLTAALETQYF; cdr3_nt: TGTGCCAGCAGCCCCGACCTGACGGCTGCCCTCGAGACCCAGTACTTC
v_call: TRBV5-1; clone_size: -; j_call: TRBJ2-1; cdr3_length: 14; d_call: TRBD1; cdr3_aa: CASSPRDRWDEQFF; cdr3_nt: TGCGCCAGCAGCCCCCGGGACAGGTGGGATGAGCAGTTCTTC
v_call: TRBV4-3; clone_size: -; j_call: TRBJ1-6; cdr3_length: 15; d_call: TRBD1; cdr3_aa: CASSQDGQGNSPLHF; cdr3_nt: TGCGCCAGCAGCCAAGACGGACAGGGAAATTCACCCCTCCACTTT
v_call: TRBV3-1; clone_size: -; j_call: TRBJ1-6; cdr3_length: 13; d_call: -; cdr3_aa: CASSQDQGQPLHF; cdr3_nt: TGTGCCAGCAGCCAAGACCAAGGACAACCCCTCCACTTT